This TCR beta chain was recovered during a study of CD8+CD57+ T cells in acquired aplastic anemia. This clonotype was counted ten times or more. The TCR beta profiling, which covered VDJ combination and CDR3 sequence, was carried out using genomic DNA as the template. TCRdb called the reads again in MiXCR, with one record for every CDR3 protein. The table records some 200,000 distinct CDR3 sequences, 40% to 50% of them present only once. CDR3 length: 14 amino acids. The germline V gene has CDR1 LNHDA and CDR2 SQIVND (reference sequence). With V trimmed by 4 bases and J by 6 bases, 6 bases remained unmatched. It was patients with CD8+CD57+ cell expansion by flow cytometry who were chosen for sequencing. Patients uniformly had severe acquired aplastic anemia.

The rearrangement uses TRBV19 and TRBJ1-2, with 9 bases fitting TRBD1. The sequenced material came from sorted CD4+, CD8+, or CD8+CD57+ T cells (not recorded which) from PBMCs. The source of this sequence is a human donor with aplastic anemia. CDR3: CASSTRQGEDGYTF. The CDR3 bases are TGTGCCAGTAGTACTAGACAGGGGGAAGATGGCTACACCTTC. The entire variable domain, with the rest obtained from reference TRBV19 and TRBJ1-2, is as follows: DGGITQSPKYLFRKEGQNVTLSCEQNLNHDAMYWYRQDPGQGLRLIYYSQIVNDFQKGDIAEGYSVSREKKESFPLTVTSAQKNPTAFYLCASSTRQGEDGYTFGSGTRLTVV.